This TCR beta chain was identified in a study of regulatory T cells in long-lasting Graves disease (dated by TCRdb to the early 2020s). About the full investigation: Patients with newly diagnosed Graves' disease had been on antithyroid drugs for under 3 months. TCR sequencing covered some 13 persistent and some 20 newly diagnosed Graves' disease patients, some 35 samples in total. Peripheral blood TCR sequencing and RNA sequencing compared persistent Graves' disease patients with newly diagnosed Graves' disease patients. The study was conducted in China and was registered as a clinical trial. General study outcomes and caveats: Preferential use of TRBV28, TRBJ1-2 and TRBJ2-5 was observed in persistent disease, whereas TRBV20-1 and TRBJ2-1 were favored in newly diagnosed disease. A larger number of public clonotypes was shared among persistent patients (approximately 2,500) than among newly diagnosed patients (around 890). The authors noted that the small sample size was a limitation that may lower accuracy. Lower TCR Shannon entropy and fewer highly expanded clones were observed in persistent Graves' disease patients than in newly diagnosed patients, which suggested clonal expansion. Sequencing and analysis were limited to the TCR beta chain. Only peripheral blood was studied, because thyroid tissue, the primary lesion, was inaccessible.

The time point label corresponds to: newly diagnosed GD, antithyroid drugs for less than 3 months. RNA was extracted from PBMCs in TRIzol for both TCR sequencing and RNA sequencing. The diagnosis of Graves' disease followed American Thyroid Association guidelines. Patients for the study were recruited at an endocrinology department in Xi'an, China. Each patient gave roughly 8.4 milliliters of peripheral blood, collected in an EDTA anticoagulant tube. Ficoll Paque Plus density gradient separation was used to isolate PBMCs, and no further T cell sorting was performed. An Agilent 2100 Bioanalyzer and agarose gel were used to check RNA quality, while a NanoDrop 2000 measured RNA concentration. As to this clonotype: Which antigen it targets is not known. There are no base qualities to consult, and no much larger clone falls within one base.

Measured from the cysteine to the phenylalanine, the CDR3 is 15 residues long. Here the CDR3 DNA is all that survives: 45 bases in frame from base 1. CDR1 is given as DFQATT and CDR2 as SNEGSKA, both from the germline V gene (reference sequence). The method behind the library was multiplex PCR. The sequencer was an Illumina HiSeq 4000. TCR beta libraries were built with iRepertoire HTBI primers and Arm-PCR amplification of CDR3 regions. Gel purification was performed on PCR products prior to sequencing. Per the original workflow: Gene usage analysis of CDR3 amino acid clonotypes used the 55 to 65 TRBV and 11 to 15 TRBJ segments found across samples. COPE and FqMerger were used to merge the filtered high-quality paired reads into contigs. Contigs were aligned with BLAST to IMGT TRBV, TRBD and TRBJ reference genes, and CDR3 was defined per IMGT. Any clonotype with a frequency above 0.1% was counted as a highly expanded clone. Shannon entropy served as the measure of repertoire diversity, while the Gini coefficient captured V-J evenness. A clonotype was considered public if more than one individual shared it. The raw public data were reprocessed by TCRdb itself: fastp quality trimming at Q25, MiXCR clonotype calling, in-frame beta chains only. Each entry is one CDR3 protein sequence, shown with its most common DNA and genes. TCRdb, not the authors, supplied the V and J calls. This sample comprises 420,000 or so distinct CDR3 sequences, around 17% of them detected only once. About 25% of the sample comes from the top ten.

These data are also associated with another study on T cells in Graves' hyperthyroidism and ophthalmopathy. As the second study states: Graves' hyperthyroidism was defined as stable when no progression to ophthalmopathy occurred over 18 months of follow-up. Hyperthyroidism patients were newly diagnosed, with disease duration under 2 months, and aged 18 to 65 years. Exclusion was applied to patients with uncontrolled infections, other autoimmune diseases, pregnancy or lactation. Diagnoses were established on the basis of clinical symptoms, serum thyroxine and TRAb, thyroid ultrasound, and orbital computed tomography. A first-round RT-PCR of the TCR CDR3 used the HTBI primer set with the Qiagen OneStep RT-PCR kit. Most expanded thyroid clonotypes (frequency above 0.001) were also found in blood, which suggests that blood repertoires may mirror thyroid immune responses. A model built on a 13 V-J signature distinguished ophthalmopathy from stable hyperthyroidism, reaching roughly 88% sensitivity and approximately 81% specificity in cross-validation and 80%/75% in testing. During validation, the model predicted progression to ophthalmopathy a median of about 6.3 months ahead of onset, with almost 71% sensitivity and around 72% specificity. To identify distinguishing TCR V-J signatures, a discovery cohort of around 100 patients was used, comprising fewer than 45 with Graves' ophthalmopathy and around 57 with stable Graves' hyperthyroidism. Prospective prediction of ophthalmopathy was tested in an independent validation cohort consisting of 18 to 20 hyperthyroidism patients and more than 15 patients who later progressed to ophthalmopathy. The 100 or so discovery patients were randomly split 7:3 into training and test sets. In six Graves' hyperthyroidism patients, the study also compared T-cell repertoires from thyroid tissue with T-cell repertoires from blood. After sampling, hyperthyroidism patients received methimazole starting at 30 mg daily, and ophthalmopathy patients received high-dose intravenous methylprednisolone. The libraries were constructed in a second round of multiplex PCR and then size-selected and purified. The libraries were sequenced on an Illumina HiSeq2000 using paired-end 100 bp reads. SOAPnuke was used to process the raw data, with reads discarded if the reads contained adapters or uncalled bases, had a mean Phred below 15, or lacked an exact constant-primer or identifier match. COPE v1.2.5 was used to merge the high-quality paired reads, and each unique nucleotide sequence was defined as a clonotype. Clonotypes were aligned to IMGT TRBV, TRBD and TRBJ reference segments using MiTCR v1.1. The analysis was restricted to V-J combinations with a frequency above 0.0001, which together covered 99% to 99.2% of the repertoires. The TCS score was defined as F50 (clonal expansion) divided by E x V (chaos), with BLOSUM62-based TCRdist calculated between CDR3 peptides within each V-J. Welch's t-statistics and random forest reduced roughly 540 V-J features to 10 to 15, which were used in a naive Bayes classifier (R e1071). Sample size was not statistically predetermined, and blinding of investigators to group allocation was not performed. According to the paper, TCR Vbeta CDR3 sequencing was carried out on some 130 peripheral blood samples, which came from fewer than 50 ophthalmopathy, 70 to 80 hyperthyroidism and roughly 17 progressor patients.

This TCR came from a woman aged 18-29 years with Graves disease. Donor details come from another sample of the same person, matched by shared clones. The sequence links TRBV20-1 to TRBJ2-1, with 7 junctional bases fitting TRBD2. Gene TRBJ2-7 matches the end of the DNA better, so the J call may be wrong. The sequencing here drew on peripheral blood mononuclear cells (PBMCs), taken at new diagnosis, from a patient treated with antithyroid drugs. The DNA reads TGCAGTGCTAGTCTTCGGGAGGTATCCTACAATGAGCAGTACTTC. It specifies CSASLREVSYNEQYF.